The 23 T cell receptor beta chains given below trace back to one sample, sequenced in a study of blood T cell repertoires in COVID-19. Using immunoSEQ multiplex PCR, the repertoire was profiled, and TCRdb retains in-frame clones only, with some absent. The sample shows about 95,000 clones, around 90% of them seen only once. The sequenced sample was peripheral blood. All receptors come from a woman in her 70s with acute or convalescent COVID-19.

The chain couples TRBV12-1 to TRBJ2-6; the table's D gene call, TRBD1, was not cross checked with the DNA. TRBV12-1 is a pseudogene. The CDR3 sequence is 18 residues long. CDR3: CASSFPGQGVSGANVLTF. CDR3 DNA: TGTGCCAGCAGCTTTCCGGGACAGGGGGTCTCTGGGGCCAACGTCCTGACTTTC.

The chain employs TRBV27 and TRBJ1-1; D is unresolved. The V gene lost 5 bases and the J gene lost 1 base, with 8 bases spanning the gap. Germline CDR1 MNHEY, CDR2 SMNVEV (reference sequence). The CDR3 spans 13 residues. CDR3 amino acids: CASSPNKNTEAFF. In nucleotides, the CDR3 is TGTGCCAGCAGTCCCAACAAGAACACTGAAGCTTTCTTT.

This chain connects TRBV2 to TRBJ1-1; D unclear. The ends were cut back, 7 bases at V and 3 bases at J, with 15 bases in the middle. CDR1 and CDR2 (germline): SNHLY, FYNNEI. This CDR3 has 14 residues. The DNA of the CDR3 is TGTGCCAGCACCTCTGGTGATCGGGACACTGAAGCTTTCTTT. Amino acid sequence: CASTSGDRDTEAFF.

This chain joins TRBV7-8 and TRBJ2-3; 9 positions match TRBD1. Germline values: CDR1 SGHVS, CDR2 FQNEAQ. V shed 3 bases, J shed 2 bases, and the junction held 6 bases outside the gene matches. This CDR3 contains 16 residues. CDR3 DNA sequence: TGTGCCAGCAGCTTCGGACAGGGGCACCTCACAGATACGCAGTATTTT. Translating gives CASSFGQGHLTDTQYF.

The chain is built from TRBV6-5 and TRBJ2-1; tentative D call: TRBD2 (5 bases). Trimming took off 2 bases at V and 10 bases at J, with 9 bases between the two ends. Per the germline V gene, CDR1 is MNHEY and CDR2 is SVGAGI. This CDR3 region has 12 residues. In DNA form, the CDR3 reads TGTGCCAGCAGTTACACGGGGTCCGAGCAGTTCTTC. This gives the protein CASSYTGSEQFF.

The chain is built from TRBV5-6 and TRBJ2-1; tentative D call: TRBD2 (6 bases). Trimming took 3 bases from V and 4 from J, leaving 8 bases between them. Germline loops: CDR1 SGHDT, CDR2 YYEEEE. The CDR3 is 13 amino acids. DNA for the CDR3: TGTGCCAGCAGCTCACGGGGGTACAATGAGCAGTTCTTC. The encoded protein is CASSSRGYNEQFF.

This chain uses TRBV5-6 with TRBJ2-5, with 9 bases fitting TRBD2. The CDR3 sequence is 16 residues long. V lost 1 base and J lost 7; bases outside the gene matches: 11. Germline values: CDR1 SGHDT, CDR2 YYEEEE. The CDR3 DNA reads TGTGCCAGCAGCTTGAGACTAGCGGAGTCTTCCTGGACCCAGTACTTC. It translates to CASSLRLAESSWTQYF.

This clone was observed a handful of times. The genes are TRBV6-5 and TRBJ2-7; possible D gene TRBD2, 6 bases. The length of the CDR3 is 15 residues. The germline gives CDR1 MNHEY, CDR2 SVGAGI. Trimming pared 0 bases from V and 0 bases from J, leaving 9 bases between. CDR3 bases: TGTGCCAGCAGTTACTCCGGGGGTTTCTCCTACGAGCAGTACGTC. Translation gives CASSYSGGFSYEQYV.

This clone appeared a single time. The chain has TRBV18 and TRBJ2-2; 13 positions match TRBD2. Germline lookup yields CDR1 KGHSH and CDR2 LQKENI. The CDR3 is made up of 15 amino acids. V was clipped by 3 bases and J by 5 bases; unmatched bases: 0. Written as DNA, the CDR3 is TGTGCCAGCTCACCGGGACTAGCGGGGACCGGGGAGCTGTTTTTT. Its protein is CASSPGLAGTGELFF.

The V and J genes are TRBV19 and TRBJ2-5, with 9 bases fitting TRBD1. In germline, CDR1 is LNHDA, CDR2 SQIVND (reference sequence). CDR3 length: 16 amino acids. V trimming: 6 bases; J trimming: 3 bases; junction bases outside the gene matches: 11. The CDR3 spells CASRSGRQGVKETQYF. In DNA, the CDR3 is TGTGCCAGTAGATCCGGAAGACAGGGGGTAAAAGAGACCCAGTACTTC.

The CDR3 sequence is CASSLEGARTTDTQYF. As DNA, the CDR3 is TGCGCCAGCAGCTTGGAGGGGGCGCGAACCACAGATACGCAGTATTTT. The chain uses TRBV5-1 and TRBJ2-3; 7 positions match TRBD1. J gave up 2 bases and V 0 bases, and 6 bases lay outside the gene matches. CDR3 length: 16 amino acids. Per germline, CDR1 SGHRS and CDR2 YFSETQ.

The rearrangement joins TRBV12-5 to TRBJ2-1; D might be TRBD1 (6 bases). The CDR3 runs 16 residues. Between the trimmed V and J ends, which lost 2 bases and 9 bases, there was a span of 20 bases. Germline V gene data show CDR1 as LGHNT and CDR2 as FRNRAP. In nucleotides, the CDR3 is TGTGCTAGTGGTTTGCCCGGGACATCAAGAGGTGGTGAGCAGTTCTTC. Translation gives CASGLPGTSRGGEQFF.

This chain connects TRBV5-6 to TRBJ1-1; TRBD1 aligns across 10 bases. The CDR3 totals 14 residues. V lost 2 bases to trimming and J lost 5 bases; unmatched junction nucleotides: 3. Germline V lookup: CDR1 SGHDT, CDR2 YYEEEE. The CDR3 loop is CASSFRQGATEAFF. The CDR3 DNA reads TGTGCCAGCAGCTTCAGACAGGGGGCGACTGAAGCTTTCTTT.

V usage is TRBV5-1 and J usage is TRBJ1-5; D remains unclear. Trimming stripped 6 bases from V and 5 bases from J, with 3 bases between. Germline loops: CDR1 SGHRS, CDR2 YFSETQ. This CDR3 spans 10 amino acids. The CDR3 nucleotides are TGCGCCAGCATCGATCAGCCCCAGCATTTT. Its protein is CASIDQPQHF.

The CDR3 bases are TGTGCCAGCAGATCGAACCAGGGGGTTTCTAATGAAAAACTGTTTTTT. This encodes CASRSNQGVSNEKLFF. The chain is built from TRBV28 and TRBJ1-4; TRBD1 aligns across 7 bases. After removal of 6 bases from V and 3 bases from J, the junction contained 10 bases not matched to a gene. The CDR3 loop spans 16 amino acids. Per the germline V gene, CDR1 is MDHEN and CDR2 is SYDVKM.

CDR3: CASSLTVLRQGGMNTEAFF. As DNA, the CDR3 is TGTGCCAGCAGTTTAACCGTTCTCCGACAGGGCGGCATGAACACTGAAGCTTTCTTT. V is TRBV28 and J is TRBJ1-1; 7 bases map to TRBD1. V was clipped by 2 bases and J by 0 bases; unmatched bases: 15. Germline assignment: CDR1 MDHEN and CDR2 SYDVKM. CDR3 length equals 19 residues.

V gene TRBV29-1 combines with J gene TRBJ1-2, with a tentative D call TRBD1 (5 bases). V was clipped by 3 bases and J by 5 bases, with 16 bases between them. CDR1 and CDR2 from the germline V gene are SQVTM and ANQGSEA. The CDR3 runs 14 residues. The CDR3 loop is CSVDPREGNYGYTF. DNA for the CDR3: TGCAGCGTTGACCCCAGGGAGGGAAATTATGGCTACACCTTC.

This clone was found once. The rearrangement joins TRBV7-9 to TRBJ2-1; TRBD2 matches at 7 bases. Unmatched junction bases numbered 10, after V lost 2 bases and J lost 9 bases. CDR1 and CDR2 (germline): SEHNR, FQNEAQ (reference sequence). This CDR3 contains 15 residues. The CDR3 nucleotides read TGTGCCAGCAGCTTAACGAGACTAGCTTCCGGTGAGCAGTTCTTC. Amino acids: CASSLTRLASGEQFF.

V and J are TRBV2 and TRBJ1-4; 8 positions agree with TRBD1. The germline V gene encodes CDR1 SNHLY and CDR2 FYNNEI. The V segment lost 5 bases and the J segment 6 bases; nucleotides outside the gene matches: 5. This CDR3 comprises 14 residues. The CDR3 DNA reads as TGTGCCAGCAGTTATGACAGGGGAGATGAAAAACTGTTTTTT. This encodes CASSYDRGDEKLFF.

The chain combines TRBV19 with TRBJ1-3, with TRBD1 matching 8 bases. CDR3 size: 14 residues. Germline V gives CDR1 LNHDA, CDR2 SQIVND (reference sequence). Trimming removed 2 bases from V and 4 bases from J; junction bases left unmatched: 1. Here the CDR3 reads CASSISGGGNTIYF. The CDR3 DNA is TGTGCCAGTAGTATATCAGGGGGCGGAAACACCATATATTTT.

This chain connects TRBV5-1 to TRBJ1-1, with 9 bases lining up with TRBD1. CDR1 is SGHRS and CDR2 is YFSETQ in the germline V gene. V trimming: 4 bases; J trimming: 7 bases; junction bases outside the gene matches: 11. The CDR3 totals 15 residues. The CDR3 spells CASSLSTGGDGEAFF. CDR3 in DNA: TGCGCCAGCAGCCTATCAACAGGGGGCGATGGTGAAGCTTTCTTT.

Here the CDR3 DNA reads TGTGCCAGCAGTTACAGGTACCAGGGCGAAAAACTGTTTTTT. Protein: CASSYRYQGEKLFF. V usage is TRBV6-5 and J usage is TRBJ1-4; perhaps TRBD1 as D (5 bases). The V gene lost 2 bases and the J gene lost 8 bases, with 12 bases spanning the gap. CDR1 is MNHEY and CDR2 is SVGAGI in the germline V gene. The CDR3 covers 14 residues.

The chain recombines TRBV7-9 with TRBJ1-5; possibly TRBD1 for D (5 bases). The V end lost 5 bases, the J end lost 1 base, and 9 bases lay between the germline ends. Germline values: CDR1 SEHNR, CDR2 FQNEAQ (reference sequence). CDR3 length: 14 residues. The CDR3 is CASSLGQSNQPQHF. The CDR3 bases are TGTGCCAGCAGCCTTGGACAAAGCAATCAGCCCCAGCATTTT.